This TCR beta chain was identified during a study of CD8+CD57+ T cells in acquired aplastic anemia. This clonotype was seen a single time. The CDR3 runs to 19 residues. V was shortened by 0 bases and J by 0 bases, with 18 bases between the two germline ends. The V gene's germline CDR1 is LNHNV and CDR2 YYDKDF (reference sequence). Genomic DNA provided the template from which TCR beta VDJ and CDR3 profiles were obtained. TCRdb ran MiXCR on the reads and lists one entry per CDR3 protein. The table shows around 430,000 distinct CDR3 sequences, with about a third occurring only once. The authors sequenced patients whose flow cytometry had shown CD8+CD57+ cell expansion. Every patient had severe acquired aplastic anemia. Patients were untreated when blood was sampled.

The chain combines TRBV15 with TRBJ2-1; D perhaps matches TRBD2 (6 bases). Material: sorted CD4+, CD8+, or CD8+CD57+ T cells (not recorded which) from PBMCs. The receptor comes from a human donor with aplastic anemia. The chain's CDR3 is CATSRDIARGASSYNEQFF. Here the CDR3 DNA reads TGTGCCACCAGCAGAGATATAGCCCGCGGGGCAAGCTCCTACAATGAGCAGTTCTTC.